This T cell receptor (beta chain) was found in a study of tumor and adjacent non-tumor tissue in lung cancer. General study findings and limits: TCR diversity was significantly greater in tumor than normal lung tissue.

Three rounds of nested PCR, following a modified ARM-PCR protocol, produced the TCRbeta library. TCRdb re-derived calls from the multiplex PCR reads in MiXCR, one entry per CDR3 protein. The data show 200,000 to 250,000 distinct CDR3 sequences, approximately 74% seen once. In regard to this clonotype: Its antigen is unknown.

This sample's RNA came from whole unsorted tissue. This CDR3 is 17 amino acids long. Sequencing input: lung tumor tissue. This clonotype was obtained from a man in his sixties with non-small cell lung cancer. The chain combines TRBV12-3 or TRBV12-4 with TRBJ2-7; tentative D call: TRBD2 (7 bases). The CDR3 here is CVSSSTFRGADSYEQYF. In DNA, the CDR3 is TGTGTTAGCAGTTCCACCTTTCGGGGGGCCGACTCCTACGAGCAGTACTTC.